These 22 T cell receptor beta chains originate from one sample sequenced in a study of blood T cell repertoires in COVID-19. Clones were read by immunoSEQ multiplex PCR, and TCRdb kept only the in-frame ones, dropping some. The table includes some 110,000 clones, 82% detected once. Sequenced material: peripheral blood. The receptors were gathered from a woman aged 70-85 years with acute or convalescent COVID-19.

CDR3 protein: CASSGTSGWSSGANVLTF. CDR3 DNA: TGTGCCAGCAGTGGGACTAGCGGATGGAGCTCTGGGGCCAACGTCCTGACTTTC. The chain couples TRBV6-1 to TRBJ2-6; TRBD2 aligns across 10 bases. This CDR3 is 18 amino acids long. The V gene's germline CDR1 is MNHNS and CDR2 SASEGT. The trim removed 4 bases at V and 0 bases at J, leaving 6 bases unmatched.

The chain employs TRBV7-8 and TRBJ2-7, with D perhaps TRBD2 (7 bases). This CDR3 region has 15 residues. Per germline, CDR1 SGHVS and CDR2 FQNEAQ. V lost 1 base and J lost 4, with 14 bases in between. CDR3 residues: CASSLGVRGGYEQYV. DNA of the CDR3: TGTGCCAGCAGCTTAGGAGTAAGGGGGGGTTACGAGCAGTACGTC.

This clone occurred a few times. The gene calls are TRBV6-5 and TRBJ2-5; a possible D gene is TRBD1 (6 bases). The CDR3 is made up of 15 amino acids. CDR1 MNHEY and CDR2 SVGAGI come from the germline V gene. Trimming took 6 bases from V and 5 from J, leaving 19 bases between them. CDR3 in DNA: TGTGCCAGCAGCCCCTTTTCAGGGGCGAAGGAGACCCAGTACTTC. It specifies CASSPFSGAKETQYF.

V is TRBV6-2 or TRBV6-3 and J is TRBJ2-7; 10 bases agree with TRBD1. Germline loops: CDR1 MNHEY, CDR2 SVGEGT. The trim removed 4 bases at V and 7 bases at J, leaving 4 bases unmatched. The CDR3 has 13 amino acids. The CDR3 sequence is CASSWDRGLEQYV. In nucleotides, the CDR3 is TGTGCCAGCAGTTGGGACAGGGGTTTGGAGCAGTACGTC.

The CDR3: CASSLATEIETQYF. The CDR3 DNA reads as TGCGCCAGCAGCTTGGCTACGGAGATAGAGACCCAGTACTTC. This sequence joins TRBV5-1 and TRBJ2-5; D is unresolved. CDR1 SGHRS and CDR2 YFSETQ come from the germline V gene. The length of the CDR3 is 14 residues. V was clipped by 0 bases and J by 4 bases, with 10 bases between them.

V is TRBV3-1 (or the pseudogene TRBV3-2) and J is TRBJ2-1; 7 bases match TRBD2. Trimming removed 4 bases from V and 3 bases from J; junction bases left unmatched: 3. Germline V gene sequence: CDR1 LGHDT, CDR2 YNNKEL (reference sequence). This CDR3 has 14 amino acids. The CDR3 sequence: CASSLRDYYNEQFF. CDR3 in DNA: TGTGCCAGCAGCCTACGGGACTACTACAATGAGCAGTTCTTC.

The CDR3 region is CASSPRGEDTEAFF. DNA of the CDR3: TGTGCCAGCTCACCACGGGGGGAGGACACTGAAGCTTTCTTT. This rearrangement joins TRBV18 to TRBJ1-1, with a possible D match to TRBD1 (5 bases). V gave up 1 base and J gave up 3 bases, with 9 bases separating them. The CDR3 is 14 residues long. CDR1 and CDR2 from the germline V gene are KGHSH and LQKENI.

This clone was detected a few times. The chain combines TRBV6-5 with TRBJ1-4; D gene unclear. CDR1 is MNHEY and CDR2 is SVGAGI in the germline V gene. Trimming left V 3 bases short and J 6 bases short, with 11 bases between. The length of the CDR3 is 14 residues. The CDR3 region is CASSYRGYDEKLFF. CDR3 DNA sequence: TGTGCCAGCAGTTATCGAGGGTACGATGAAAAACTGTTTTTT.

The V call is TRBV12-2, the J call TRBJ1-1. TRBV12-2 is shown as a pseudogene. The CDR3 is 17 residues long. In DNA form, the CDR3 reads TGTGCAAGTCGCTCCGGGGGGAGGGACGGTCGGAAGGCTGAAGCTTTCTTT. This gives the protein CASRSGGRDGRKAEAFF.

J is TRBJ1-6 and V is TRBV19; TRBD1 matches 7 bases. This CDR3 is built from 15 residues. CDR1 is LNHDA, CDR2 SQIVND, per germline (reference sequence). Trimming took 9 bases from V and 0 from J; bases not matched to a gene: 5. The CDR3 region is CASRGQSSYNSPLHF. The CDR3 DNA reads TGTGCCAGCCGGGGACAGAGCTCCTATAATTCACCCCTCCACTTT. The complete variable domain, with remaining parts taken from reference TRBV19 and TRBJ1-6, reads DGGITQSPKYLFRKEGQNVTLSCEQNLNHDAMYWYRQDPGQGLRLIYYSQIVNDFQKGDIAEGYSVSREKKESFPLTVTSAQKNPTAFYLCASRGQSSYNSPLHFGNGTRLTVT.

The CDR3 DNA is TGTGCCAGCAGCCCTCCTGTGGGCAGGTGGAATGAAAAACTGTTTTTT. It specifies CASSPPVGRWNEKLFF. This rearrangement joins TRBV6-2 or TRBV6-3 to TRBJ1-4; unclear D gene. This CDR3 contains 16 residues. V was trimmed by 6 bases and J by 5 bases, leaving 19 bases between them. The V gene's germline CDR1 is MNHEY and CDR2 SVGEGT.

The chain employs TRBV5-4 and TRBJ2-1; D possibly corresponds to TRBD1 (5 bases). Looked up from germline, CDR1 is SGHNT and CDR2 is YYREEE (reference sequence). This CDR3 comprises 17 residues. V was clipped by 3 bases and J by 2 bases, with 18 bases between them. In DNA form, the CDR3 reads TGTGCCAGCAGCTCAGCGCGGAGCAGGGCCCCCTACAATGAGCAGTTCTTC. Protein sequence: CASSSARSRAPYNEQFF.

The CDR3 DNA sequence: TGTGCCAGCAGCAGATCGGGTCACGGGACAGGGAATGAAAAACTGTTTTTT. The encoded protein is CASSRSGHGTGNEKLFF. The chain joins TRBV7-9 to TRBJ1-4; TRBD1 aligns across 9 bases. The CDR3 has 17 residues. V shed 5 bases, J shed 5 bases, and the junction held 12 bases outside the gene matches. CDR1 and CDR2 (germline): SEHNR, FQNEAQ (reference sequence).

The rearrangement uses TRBV5-1 and TRBJ2-7, with D perhaps TRBD2 (5 bases). Germline lookup yields CDR1 SGHRS and CDR2 YFSETQ. This CDR3 has 15 residues. V was trimmed by 4 bases and J by 4 bases, leaving 18 bases between them. CDR3 protein: CASSADTPGLYEQYF. In DNA form, the CDR3 reads TGCGCCAGCAGCGCCGATACCCCTGGACTTTACGAGCAGTACTTC.

V gene TRBV29-1 combines with J gene TRBJ1-1, with D perhaps matching TRBD1 (5 bases). The CDR3 is made up of 14 amino acids. Germline CDR1 and CDR2: SQVTM and ANQGSEA. V lost 7 bases and J 3 bases, leaving 18 bases between the germline ends. Here the CDR3 DNA reads TGCAGCGCCATGGGGCTTAGGACCTACACTGAAGCTTTCTTT. Residues: CSAMGLRTYTEAFF.

This CDR3 reads CASTDTSGNTIYF. The CDR3 bases are TGTGCCAGTACTGACACCTCTGGAAACACCATATATTTT. The chain couples TRBV18 to TRBJ1-3, with no clear D. Trimming took off 9 bases at V and 0 bases at J, with 9 bases between the two ends. CDR1 is KGHSH, CDR2 LQKENI, per germline. The CDR3 has 13 amino acids. Supplemented by reference TRBV18 and TRBJ1-3, the full variable domain reads NAGVMQNPRHLVRRRGQEARLRCSPMKGHSHVYWYRQLPEEGLKFMVYLQKENIIDESGMPKERFSAEFPKEGPSILRIQQVVRGDSAAYFCASTDTSGNTIYFGEGSWLTVV.

This CDR3 reads CSGQGASGYTF. CDR3 coding DNA: TGCAGTGGCCAGGGGGCGTCTGGCTACACCTTC. The chain uses TRBV29-1 and TRBJ1-2; TRBD1 matches 8 bases. Germline-derived CDR1 and CDR2 are SQVTM and ANQGSEA. The CDR3 length is 11 residues.

This clone has just a few counts. This CDR3 is CASSEAPGGNTEAFF. The DNA for the CDR3 is TGTGCCAGCAGTGAAGCTCCGGGAGGTAACACTGAAGCTTTCTTT. This chain links TRBV2 with TRBJ1-1; D remains unclear. The V end lost 0 bases, the J end lost 2 bases, and 10 bases lay between the germline ends. Germline V lookup: CDR1 SNHLY, CDR2 FYNNEI. CDR3 length equals 15 residues. The full variable domain, in which reference TRBV2 and TRBJ1-1 provide the parts outside the CDR3, is EPEVTQTPSHQVTQMGQEVILRCVPISNHLYFYWYRQILGQKVEFLVSFYNNEISEKSEIFDDQFSVERPDGSNFTLKIRSTKLEDSAMYFCASSEAPGGNTEAFFGQGTRLTVV.

The CDR3 DNA reads as TGTGCCAGCACCGGGACAGGTTGGACTGAAGCTTTCTTT. Translating gives CASTGTGWTEAFF. The chain has TRBV6-5 and TRBJ1-1, with 8 positions matching TRBD1. The CDR3 sequence is 13 residues long. Germline-derived CDR1 and CDR2 are MNHEY and SVGAGI. Trimming removed 7 bases from V and 5 bases from J; junction bases left unmatched: 6.

In this sample, this clone turned up a few times. The chain has TRBV4-2 and TRBJ2-2; 9 bases agree with TRBD2. The length of the CDR3 is 15 residues. The germline V gene has CDR1 LGHNA and CDR2 YNFKEQ. The V segment lost 1 base and the J segment 6 bases; nucleotides outside the gene matches: 3. This CDR3 reads CASSQGLAAPGELFF. Written as DNA, the CDR3 is TGTGCCAGCAGCCAAGGACTAGCGGCCCCCGGGGAGCTGTTTTTT.

The gene calls are TRBV6-2 or TRBV6-3 and TRBJ1-5; perhaps TRBD1 as D (5 bases). The CDR3 is 17 residues long. Trimming shortened V by 2 bases and J by 6 bases, and 20 bases separated the two germline ends. In germline, CDR1 is MNHEY, CDR2 SVGEGT. CDR3 DNA sequence: TGTGCCAGCAGTTACGAGGTTCGAGCAGGGATCGGTCAGCCCCAGCATTTT. Translating it yields CASSYEVRAGIGQPQHF.

This clone has a handful of counts. The chain uses TRBV6-2 or TRBV6-3 and TRBJ2-7, with D maybe TRBD2 (6 bases). The CDR3 consists of 18 residues. Germline V CDR1 and CDR2: MNHEY, SVGEGT. V was cut by 2 bases and J by 4 bases, with 24 bases left in between. CDR3 amino acids: CASSYPPPETGRWYEQYF. The CDR3 coding sequence is TGTGCCAGCAGTTACCCCCCGCCCGAAACGGGGAGGTGGTACGAGCAGTACTTC.